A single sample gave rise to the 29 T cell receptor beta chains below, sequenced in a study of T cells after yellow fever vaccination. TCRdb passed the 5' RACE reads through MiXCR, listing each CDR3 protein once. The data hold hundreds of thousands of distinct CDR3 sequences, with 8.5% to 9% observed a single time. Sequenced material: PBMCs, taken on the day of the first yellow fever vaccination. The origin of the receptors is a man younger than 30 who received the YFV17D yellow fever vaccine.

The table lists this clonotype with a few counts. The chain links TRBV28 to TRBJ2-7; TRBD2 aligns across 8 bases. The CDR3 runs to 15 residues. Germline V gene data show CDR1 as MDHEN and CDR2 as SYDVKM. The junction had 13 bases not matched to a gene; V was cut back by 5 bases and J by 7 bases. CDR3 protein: CASSLKRGILGEQYV. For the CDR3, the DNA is TGTGCCAGCAGTCTAAAGCGGGGGATTCTTGGGGAGCAGTACGTC.

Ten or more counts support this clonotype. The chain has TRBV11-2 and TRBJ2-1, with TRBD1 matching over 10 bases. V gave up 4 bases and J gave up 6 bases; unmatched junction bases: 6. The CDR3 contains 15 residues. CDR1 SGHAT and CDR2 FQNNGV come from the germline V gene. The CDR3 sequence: CASSSRQGAGNEQFF. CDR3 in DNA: TGTGCCAGCAGCTCAAGACAGGGGGCCGGCAATGAGCAGTTCTTC. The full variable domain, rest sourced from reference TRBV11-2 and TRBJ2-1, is EAGVAQSPRYKIIEKRQSVAFWCNPISGHATLYWYQQILGQGPKLLIQFQNNGVVDDSQLPKDRFSAERLKGVDSTLKIQPAKLEDSAVYLCASSSRQGAGNEQFFGPGTRLTVL.

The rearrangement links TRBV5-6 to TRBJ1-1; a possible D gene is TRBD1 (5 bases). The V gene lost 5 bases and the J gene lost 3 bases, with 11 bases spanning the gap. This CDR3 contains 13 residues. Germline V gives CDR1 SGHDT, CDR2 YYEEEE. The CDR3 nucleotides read TGTGCCAGCAGGGAAAGGGGTTACACTGAAGCTTTCTTT. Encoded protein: CASRERGYTEAFF.

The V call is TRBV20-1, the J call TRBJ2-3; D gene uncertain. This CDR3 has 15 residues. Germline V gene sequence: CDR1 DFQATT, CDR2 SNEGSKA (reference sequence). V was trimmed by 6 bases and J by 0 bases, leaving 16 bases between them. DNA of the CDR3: TGCAGTGCGCAGACATTCCCACCTAGCACAGATACGCAGTATTTT. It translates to CSAQTFPPSTDTQYF.

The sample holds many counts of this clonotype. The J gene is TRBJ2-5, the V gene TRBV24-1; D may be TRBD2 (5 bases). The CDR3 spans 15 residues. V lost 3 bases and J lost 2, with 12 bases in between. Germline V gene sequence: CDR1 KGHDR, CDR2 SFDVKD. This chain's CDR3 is CATSDPTGIQETQYF. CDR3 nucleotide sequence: TGTGCCACCAGTGATCCCACGGGGATACAAGAGACCCAGTACTTC.

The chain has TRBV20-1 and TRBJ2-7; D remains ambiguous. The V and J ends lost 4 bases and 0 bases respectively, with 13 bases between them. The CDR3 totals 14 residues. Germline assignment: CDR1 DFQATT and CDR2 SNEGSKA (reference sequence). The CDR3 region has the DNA TGCAGTGCTATCGATGCTCCGAACTCCTACGAGCAGTACGTC. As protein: CSAIDAPNSYEQYV.

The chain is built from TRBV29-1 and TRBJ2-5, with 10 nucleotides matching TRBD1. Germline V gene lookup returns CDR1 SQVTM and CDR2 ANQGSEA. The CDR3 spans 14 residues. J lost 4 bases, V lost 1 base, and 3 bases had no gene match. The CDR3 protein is CSVEGGQGTETQYF. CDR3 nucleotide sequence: TGCAGCGTTGAAGGGGGACAGGGGACAGAGACCCAGTACTTC.

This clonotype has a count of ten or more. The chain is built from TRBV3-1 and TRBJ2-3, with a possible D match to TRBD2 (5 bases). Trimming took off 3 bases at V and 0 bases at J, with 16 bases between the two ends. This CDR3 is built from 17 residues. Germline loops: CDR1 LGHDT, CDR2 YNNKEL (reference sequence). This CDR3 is CASSHWGSEASTDTQYF. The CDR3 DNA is TGTGCCAGCAGCCATTGGGGTAGCGAGGCTAGCACAGATACGCAGTATTTT.

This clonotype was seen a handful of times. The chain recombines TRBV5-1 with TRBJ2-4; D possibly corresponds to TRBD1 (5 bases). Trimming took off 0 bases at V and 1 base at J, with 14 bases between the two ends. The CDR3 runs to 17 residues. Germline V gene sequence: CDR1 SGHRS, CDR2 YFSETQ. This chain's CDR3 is CASSLVYRGRAKNIQYF. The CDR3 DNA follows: TGCGCCAGCAGCTTGGTCTATAGGGGCAGGGCCAAAAACATTCAGTACTTC.

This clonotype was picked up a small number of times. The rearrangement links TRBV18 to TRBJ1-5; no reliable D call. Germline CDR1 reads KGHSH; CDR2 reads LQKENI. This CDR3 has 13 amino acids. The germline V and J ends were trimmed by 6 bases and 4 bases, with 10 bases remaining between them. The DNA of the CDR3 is TGTGCCAGCTCCCAGGACGGAAATCAGCCCCAGCATTTT. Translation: CASSQDGNQPQHF.

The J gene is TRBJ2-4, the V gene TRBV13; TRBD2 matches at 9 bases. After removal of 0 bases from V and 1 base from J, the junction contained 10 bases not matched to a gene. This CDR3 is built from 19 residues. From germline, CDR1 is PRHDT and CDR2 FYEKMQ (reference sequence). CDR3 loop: CASSLGATAGGPAKNIQYF. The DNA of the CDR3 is TGTGCCAGCAGCTTAGGGGCGACGGCGGGGGGGCCGGCCAAAAACATTCAGTACTTC.

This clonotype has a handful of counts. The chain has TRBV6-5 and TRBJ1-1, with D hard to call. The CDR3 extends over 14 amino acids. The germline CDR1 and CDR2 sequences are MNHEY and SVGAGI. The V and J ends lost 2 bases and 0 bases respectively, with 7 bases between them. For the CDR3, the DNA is TGTGCCAGCAGTTACCGGGCGCTGAACACTGAAGCTTTCTTT. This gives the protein CASSYRALNTEAFF.

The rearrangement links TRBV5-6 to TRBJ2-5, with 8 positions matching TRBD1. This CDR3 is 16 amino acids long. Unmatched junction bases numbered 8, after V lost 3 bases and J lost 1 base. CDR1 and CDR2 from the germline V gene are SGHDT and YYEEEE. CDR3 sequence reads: CASSSRGQGRQETQYF. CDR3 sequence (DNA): TGTGCCAGCAGCTCTCGAGGACAGGGCCGCCAAGAGACCCAGTACTTC.

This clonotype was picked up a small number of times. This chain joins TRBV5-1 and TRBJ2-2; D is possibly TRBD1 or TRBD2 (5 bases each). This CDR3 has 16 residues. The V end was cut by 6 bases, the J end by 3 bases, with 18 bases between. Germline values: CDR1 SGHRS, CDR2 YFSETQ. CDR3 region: CASTGSWERHTGELFF. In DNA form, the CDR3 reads TGCGCCAGCACAGGGAGCTGGGAGCGTCACACCGGGGAGCTGTTTTTT.

This CDR3 is CASSYSPSGGADEQFF. In DNA form, the CDR3 reads TGTGCCAGCAGTTACTCTCCTAGCGGGGGGGCGGATGAGCAGTTCTTC. The chain employs TRBV6-2 or TRBV6-3 and TRBJ2-1; 12 nucleotides match TRBD2. J gave up 8 bases and V 0 bases, and 5 bases lay outside the gene matches. CDR1 is MNHEY, CDR2 SVGEGT, per germline. The CDR3 extends over 16 amino acids.

The CDR3 sequence: CASSKSTSGYNEQFF. DNA for the CDR3: TGTGCCAGTAGTAAATCGACTAGCGGGTACAATGAGCAGTTCTTC. J is TRBJ2-1 and V is TRBV19; 10 bases are a match to TRBD2. Germline V CDR1 and CDR2: LNHDA, SQIVND (reference sequence). This CDR3 comprises 15 residues. The ends lost 4 bases at V and 4 bases at J; junction bases unmatched: 4.

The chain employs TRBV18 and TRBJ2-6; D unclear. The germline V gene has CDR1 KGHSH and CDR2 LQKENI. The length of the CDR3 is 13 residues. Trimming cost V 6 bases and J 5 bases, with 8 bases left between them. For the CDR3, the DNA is TGTGCCAGCTCCTTACTATGGGCCAACGTCCTGACTTTC. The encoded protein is CASSLLWANVLTF.

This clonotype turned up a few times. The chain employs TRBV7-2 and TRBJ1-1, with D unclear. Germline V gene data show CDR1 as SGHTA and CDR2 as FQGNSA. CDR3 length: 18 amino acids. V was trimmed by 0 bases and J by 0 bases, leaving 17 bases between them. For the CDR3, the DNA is TGTGCCAGCAGCTTAGCAGGGTCCCGGGCCGGAATGAACACTGAAGCTTTCTTT. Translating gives CASSLAGSRAGMNTEAFF.

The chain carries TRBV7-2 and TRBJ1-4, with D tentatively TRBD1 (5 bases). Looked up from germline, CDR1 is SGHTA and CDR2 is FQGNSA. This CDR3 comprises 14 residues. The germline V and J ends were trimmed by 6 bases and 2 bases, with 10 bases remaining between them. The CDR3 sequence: CASSGGFTNEKLFF. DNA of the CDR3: TGTGCCAGCAGTGGGGGATTTACTAATGAAAAACTGTTTTTT. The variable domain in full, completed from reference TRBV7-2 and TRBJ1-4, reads GAGVSQSPSNKVTEKGKDVELRCDPISGHTALYWYRQSLGQGLEFLIYFQGNSAPDKSGLPSDRFSAERTGGSVSTLTIQRTQQEDSAVYLCASSGGFTNEKLFFGSGTQLSVL.

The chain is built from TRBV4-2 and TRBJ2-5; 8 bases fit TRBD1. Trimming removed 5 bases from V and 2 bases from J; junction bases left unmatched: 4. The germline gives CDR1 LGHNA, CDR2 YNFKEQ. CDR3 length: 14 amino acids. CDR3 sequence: CASSEGQAQETQYF. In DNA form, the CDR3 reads TGTGCCAGCAGCGAGGGACAGGCACAAGAGACCCAGTACTTC.

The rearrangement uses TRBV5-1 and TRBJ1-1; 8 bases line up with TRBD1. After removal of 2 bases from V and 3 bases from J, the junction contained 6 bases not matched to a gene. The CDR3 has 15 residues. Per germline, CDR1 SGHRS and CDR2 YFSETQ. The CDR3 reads CASSLYMDRDTEAFF. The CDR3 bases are TGCGCCAGCAGCTTATACATGGACAGGGACACTGAAGCTTTCTTT.

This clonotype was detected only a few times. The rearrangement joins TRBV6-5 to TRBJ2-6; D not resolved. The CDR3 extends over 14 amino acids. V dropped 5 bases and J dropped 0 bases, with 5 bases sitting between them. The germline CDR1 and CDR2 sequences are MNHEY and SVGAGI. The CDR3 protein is CASSVLSGANVLTF. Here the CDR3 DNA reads TGTGCCAGCAGTGTACTCTCTGGGGCCAACGTCCTGACTTTC.

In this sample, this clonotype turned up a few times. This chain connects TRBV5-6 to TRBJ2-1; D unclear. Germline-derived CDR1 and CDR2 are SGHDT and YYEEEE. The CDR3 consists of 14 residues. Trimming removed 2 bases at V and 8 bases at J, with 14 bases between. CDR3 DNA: TGTGCCAGCAGCTTTGGAATAGGGTCTTATGAGCAGTTCTTC. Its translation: CASSFGIGSYEQFF. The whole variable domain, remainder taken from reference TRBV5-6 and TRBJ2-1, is DAGVTQSPTHLIKTRGQQVTLRCSPKSGHDTVSWYQQALGQGPQFIFQYYEEEERQRGNFPDRFSGHQFPNYSSELNVNALLLGDSALYLCASSFGIGSYEQFFGPGTRLTVL.

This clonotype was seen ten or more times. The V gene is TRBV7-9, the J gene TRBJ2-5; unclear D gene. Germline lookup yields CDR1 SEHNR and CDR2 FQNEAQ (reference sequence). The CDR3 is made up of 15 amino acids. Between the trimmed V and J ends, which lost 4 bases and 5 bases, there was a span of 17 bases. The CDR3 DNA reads TGTGCCAGCAGCTCGATAGGATCGCGGACCGAGACCCAGTACTTC. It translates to CASSSIGSRTETQYF. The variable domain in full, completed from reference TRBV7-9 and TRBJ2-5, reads DTGVSQNPRHKITKRGQNVTFRCDPISEHNRLYWYRQTLGQGPEFLTYFQNEAQLEKSRLLSDRFSAERPKGSFSTLEIQRTEQGDSAMYLCASSSIGSRTETQYFGPGTRLLVL.

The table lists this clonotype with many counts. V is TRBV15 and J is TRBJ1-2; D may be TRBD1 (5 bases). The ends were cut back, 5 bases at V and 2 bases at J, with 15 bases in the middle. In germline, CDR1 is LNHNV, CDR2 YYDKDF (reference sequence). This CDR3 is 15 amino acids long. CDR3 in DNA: TGTGCCACCAGCGATCCGGACGGGGGGAACTATGGCTACACCTTC. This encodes CATSDPDGGNYGYTF.

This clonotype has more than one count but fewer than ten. Here the CDR3 reads CASSTPDGGTYEQYV. DNA for the CDR3: TGTGCCAGCAGTACCCCGGACGGAGGTACCTACGAGCAGTACGTC. This chain uses TRBV6-1 with TRBJ2-7; D possibly corresponds to TRBD2 (5 bases). From germline, CDR1 is MNHNS and CDR2 SASEGT. V was shortened by 5 bases and J by 2 bases, with 16 bases between the two germline ends. The CDR3 spans 15 residues.

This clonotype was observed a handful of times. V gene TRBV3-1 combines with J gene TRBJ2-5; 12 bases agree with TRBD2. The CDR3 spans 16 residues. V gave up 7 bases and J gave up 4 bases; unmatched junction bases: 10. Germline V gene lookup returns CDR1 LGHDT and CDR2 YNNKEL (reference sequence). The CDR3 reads CASTKRLAGVTETQYF. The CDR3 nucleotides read TGTGCCAGCACCAAGAGACTAGCGGGGGTCACAGAGACCCAGTACTTC.

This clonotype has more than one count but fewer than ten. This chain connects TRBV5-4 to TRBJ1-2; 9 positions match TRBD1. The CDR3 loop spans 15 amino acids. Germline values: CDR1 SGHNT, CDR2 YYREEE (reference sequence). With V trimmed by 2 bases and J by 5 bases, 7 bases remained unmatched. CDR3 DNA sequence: TGTGCCAGCAGCTTTCCGGACAGGGGAGTGTATGGCTACACCTTC. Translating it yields CASSFPDRGVYGYTF.

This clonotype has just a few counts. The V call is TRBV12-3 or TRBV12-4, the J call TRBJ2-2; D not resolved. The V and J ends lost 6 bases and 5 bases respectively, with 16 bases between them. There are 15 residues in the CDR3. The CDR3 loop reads CASSPGASITGELFF. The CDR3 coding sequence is TGTGCCAGCAGCCCTGGCGCTTCCATAACCGGGGAGCTGTTTTTT.